One and the same sample provided the 23 T cell receptor beta chains below, sequenced in a study of kidney transplant recipient with SARS-CoV-2 infection. TCRdb reanalysed the reads using MiXCR and keeps one entry per CDR3 protein. The sample contains under 250,000 distinct CDR3 sequences, under 35% of which appear only once. The sequencing used a blood sample, collected at baseline and between days 110 and 120 from a kidney transplant recipient. Receptors originate from a young adult male patient who had COVID-19 and was a kidney transplant recipient. Some T cells may be supplied by the graft donor.

This clonotype showed up many times. The rearrangement links TRBV6-6 to TRBJ1-2; no definite D call. The CDR3 contains 17 residues. V lost 5 bases to trimming and J lost 4 bases, with 23 bases between them. Germline values: CDR1 MNHNY, CDR2 SVGAGI (reference sequence). CDR3 nucleotide sequence: TGTGCCAGCAGTCCTCTGGCAGGTGGGAGAAAGACCTATGGCTACACCTTC. It encodes CASSPLAGGRKTYGYTF.

The rearrangement links TRBV24-1 to TRBJ2-1, with 8 bases fitting TRBD2. J gave up 1 base and V 3 bases, and 10 bases lay outside the gene matches. CDR3 length equals 18 residues. Germline V gene data show CDR1 as KGHDR and CDR2 as SFDVKD. The CDR3 is CATSDPVAGGESYNEQFF. DNA for the CDR3: TGTGCCACCAGTGATCCAGTGGCGGGGGGCGAATCCTACAATGAGCAGTTCTTC.

This clonotype appeared a single time. Being one base from a much bigger clone, this may be a read error. The chain joins TRBV3-2 to TRBJ2-4; the table assigns TRBD1, which was not confirmed against the DNA. The DNA matches TRBJ2-1 better at its end, which makes the J call doubtful. TRBV3-2 corresponds to a pseudogene. CDR3 length: 11 residues. The CDR3 DNA reads as TGTGCCGGCGGGACGGACAATGAGCAGTTCTTC. It codes for CAGGTDNEQFF.

This clonotype was seen more than once but under ten times. The chain employs TRBV7-6 and TRBJ1-2, with D unclear. CDR1 and CDR2 (germline): SGHVS, FNYEAQ. The CDR3 length is 17 residues. Trimming left V 5 bases short and J 4 bases short, with 23 bases between. The CDR3 region is CASSPVLESRKTYGYTF. In DNA form, the CDR3 reads TGTGCCAGCAGCCCCGTCCTTGAATCTCGAAAGACCTATGGCTACACCTTC. The full variable domain, its missing parts supplied by reference TRBV7-6 and TRBJ1-2, is GAGVSQSPRYKVTKRGQDVALRCDPISGHVSLYWYRQALGQGPEFLTYFNYEAQQDKSGLPNDRFSAERPEGSISTLTIQRTEQRDSAMYRCASSPVLESRKTYGYTFGSGTRLTVV.

This clonotype was counted ten times or more. V and J are TRBV6-5 and TRBJ1-1, with 9 bases fitting TRBD1. Germline CDR1 reads MNHEY; CDR2 reads SVGAGI. V was clipped by 7 bases and J by 4 bases; unmatched bases: 7. CDR3 length: 14 amino acids. CDR3 loop: CASTPGTGSTEAFF. The DNA for the CDR3 is TGTGCCAGCACTCCCGGGACAGGGAGCACTGAAGCTTTCTTT.

In regard to this clonotype: Being one base from a much bigger clone, this may be a read error. V gene TRBV30 combines with J gene TRBJ1-3; D gene unclear. This CDR3 is 15 amino acids long. V lost 0 bases and J lost 1, with 10 bases in between. The germline V gene encodes CDR1 GTSNPN and CDR2 SVGIG (reference sequence). This CDR3 reads CAWSVGRSSGNTIYF. For the CDR3, the DNA is TGTGCCTGGAGTGTAGGCAGGAGTTCTGGAAACACCATATATTTT.

In this sample, this clonotype turned up a few times. A much larger clone is a single base away; this may be a read error. DNA of the CDR3: TGTGCCAGCAGCGTCGAAAATCCCATTTCAATTCGCACTGAAGCTTTCTTT. Its protein product is CASSVENPISIRTEAFF. The chain recombines TRBV3-1 with TRBJ1-1; D is undetermined. The CDR3 is 17 amino acids. CDR1 is LGHDT and CDR2 is YNNKEL in the germline V gene (reference sequence). V lost 5 bases, J lost 4 bases, and 23 bases lay in between.

As concerns this clonotype: A much bigger clone sits one base away, suggesting this may be a read error. The chain joins TRBV3-2 to TRBJ1-1. TRBV3-2 is a pseudogene. The CDR3 has 13 amino acids. CDR3 region: CASSQVKSDESFF. DNA of the CDR3: TGTGCCAGCAGCCAAGTGAAATCCGATGAATCTTTCTTT.

This clonotype was counted ten times or more. The chain combines TRBV7-9 with TRBJ1-2; D ambiguous. Trimming stripped 5 bases from V and 4 bases from J, with 23 bases between. There are 17 residues in the CDR3. The germline gives CDR1 SEHNR, CDR2 FQNEAQ (reference sequence). CDR3 in DNA: TGTGCCAGCAGCGGTATACGATACCATGGAAAGACCTATGGCTACACCTTC. Translating it yields CASSGIRYHGKTYGYTF.

This clonotype has only a few counts. The rearrangement links TRBV10-1 to TRBJ1-2; D gene unclear. Trimming cost V 5 bases and J 4 bases, with 23 bases left between them. The CDR3 is 17 amino acids. From germline, CDR1 is WNHNN and CDR2 SYGVQD (reference sequence). CDR3 DNA sequence: TGCGCCAGCAGTAGGTTCCAAAGATCGCGAAAGACCTATGGCTACACCTTC. Translation: CASSRFQRSRKTYGYTF.

In this sample, this clonotype turned up many times. The chain uses TRBV2 and TRBJ2-3; D is uncertain. The CDR3 extends over 11 amino acids. Trimming pared 5 bases from V and 2 bases from J, leaving 2 bases between. Germline V gives CDR1 SNHLY, CDR2 FYNNEI. The CDR3 sequence is CASSNTDTQYF. In nucleotides, the CDR3 is TGTGCCAGCAGTAACACAGATACGCAGTATTTT.

A remark on this clonotype: A much larger clone lies one base from this, so it may be a read error. In this CDR3 the conserved last residue, phenylalanine or tryptophan, is missing, so a read error is likely. The genes are TRBV11-2 and TRBJ1-5; 8 positions agree with TRBD1. J lost 3 bases, V lost 2 bases, and 6 bases had no gene match. There are 16 residues in the CDR3. In germline, CDR1 is SGHAT, CDR2 FQNNGV. The CDR3 region is CASSLSPDRVNQPQHL. The CDR3 DNA sequence: TGTGCCAGCAGCTTATCTCCGGACAGGGTCAATCAGCCCCAGCATCTT.

This clonotype was observed many times. The chain combines TRBV7-9 with TRBJ1-2; no definite D call. The V and J ends lost 5 bases and 4 bases respectively, with 23 bases between them. Per the germline V gene, CDR1 is SEHNR and CDR2 is FQNEAQ (reference sequence). This CDR3 is 17 amino acids long. CDR3 DNA sequence: TGTGCCAGCAGCGGAGAGCTATACCATGGAAAGACCTATGGCTACACCTTC. It specifies CASSGELYHGKTYGYTF. Full variable domain (missing parts from reference TRBV7-9 and TRBJ1-2): DTGVSQNPRHKITKRGQNVTFRCDPISEHNRLYWYRQTLGQGPEFLTYFQNEAQLEKSRLLSDRFSAERPKGSFSTLEIQRTEQGDSAMYLCASSGELYHGKTYGYTFGSGTRLTVV.

As concerns this clonotype: A clone one base away is much larger, so this may be a read error. The chain couples TRBV25-1 to TRBJ1-3; tentatively, D is TRBD1 (5 bases). V dropped 5 bases and J dropped 4 bases, with 15 bases sitting between them. CDR3 length: 15 residues. Germline values: CDR1 MGHDK, CDR2 SYGVNS. CDR3 region: CASSCGPSGGNTIYF. Written as DNA, the CDR3 is TGTGCCAGCAGTTGTGGACCTTCAGGGGGAAACACCATATATTTT.

The sample holds many counts of this clonotype. The genes are TRBV11-1 and TRBJ1-2; D is unclear. Per germline, CDR1 SGHAT and CDR2 FQDESV (reference sequence). CDR3 length equals 17 residues. The ends were cut back, 4 bases at V and 4 bases at J, with 22 bases in the middle. The CDR3 DNA reads TGTGCCAGCAGCTCGGCCGATAAGGCTGGAAAGACCTATGGCTACACCTTC. Protein product: CASSSADKAGKTYGYTF.

The table lists this clonotype with many counts. The chain combines TRBV4-1 with TRBJ2-1, with 7 bases fitting TRBD1. The CDR3 is made up of 14 amino acids. Looked up from germline, CDR1 is MGHRA and CDR2 is YSYEKL. Losses at the gene ends were 0 bases for V and 10 bases for J; bases not matched to a gene: 6. The CDR3 DNA reads TGCGCCAGCAGCCAAGAGGCTCGACAGGGAGAGCAGTTCTTC. Amino acid sequence: CASSQEARQGEQFF.

Ten or more counts support this clonotype. The rearrangement links TRBV9 to TRBJ1-1; 7 bases agree with TRBD1. The length of the CDR3 is 17 residues. V trimming: 3 bases; J trimming: 2 bases; junction bases outside the gene matches: 13. Germline lookup yields CDR1 SGDLS and CDR2 YYNGEE. The CDR3 DNA sequence: TGTGCCAGCAGCGCTAGGGGGCGATTAGGGGGCAACACTGAAGCTTTCTTT. Its translation: CASSARGRLGGNTEAFF.

In this sample, this clonotype turned up many times. This chain connects TRBV11-3 to TRBJ1-2; D gene unclear. CDR1 SGHNT and CDR2 YENEEA come from the germline V gene. This CDR3 comprises 17 residues. The V gene lost 5 bases and the J gene lost 4 bases, with 23 bases spanning the gap. The chain's CDR3 is CASSLIRDLGKTYGYTF. DNA of the CDR3: TGTGCCAGCAGCCTCATCCGCGATCTCGGAAAGACCTATGGCTACACCTTC.

This chain connects TRBV21-1 to TRBJ2-3. TRBV21-1 is a known pseudogene. This CDR3 has 17 amino acids. The CDR3 nucleotides read TGTGCCAGCAGTTATGCAATAGCTACAGTCATGCAAGATACGCAGTATTTT. This encodes CASSYAIATVMQDTQYF.

As for this clonotype: Possible read error: a much larger clone is one base away. V and J are TRBV27 and TRBJ2-2; TRBD1 aligns across 8 bases. Germline loops: CDR1 MNHEY, CDR2 SMNVEV (reference sequence). This CDR3 is built from 16 residues. The CDR3 DNA follows: TGTGCCAACAGTCCGCAGGGGGCCGGTGGCACCGGGGAGCTGTTTTTT. This sequence encodes CANSPQGAGGTGELFF.

A word on this clonotype: One base away lies a much larger clone, so this may be a sequencing read error. V is TRBV19 and J is TRBJ1-1; tentative D call: TRBD1 (6 bases). The CDR3 runs 15 residues. V was clipped by 1 base and J by 6 bases, with 15 bases between them. Germline CDR1 is LNHDA and CDR2 is SQIVND (reference sequence). The CDR3, as DNA: TGTGCCAGTAGTATAGGGGGGCCCCGGAGGGCTGAAGCTTTCTTT. Translating it yields CASSIGGPRRAEAFF.

In its sample, this clonotype was seen many times. The genes are TRBV6-6 and TRBJ1-6; D gene ambiguous. This CDR3 is 13 amino acids long. Germline V gene sequence: CDR1 MNHNY, CDR2 SVGAGI (reference sequence). Between the trimmed V and J ends, which lost 2 bases and 6 bases, there was a span of 5 bases. The CDR3 reads CASSYRANSPLHF. The CDR3 bases are TGTGCCAGCAGTTACAGGGCTAATTCACCCCTCCACTTT.

The rearrangement joins TRBV5-1 to TRBJ2-1; 9 nucleotides line up with TRBD2. Trimming at V came to 4 bases and at J to 0 bases, leaving 14 bases not matched to a gene. The CDR3 totals 19 residues. Germline V lookup: CDR1 SGHRS, CDR2 YFSETQ. CDR3 bases: TGCGCCAGCAGCCAACCATTGGTAGCGGGGGACAGCTCCTACAATGAGCAGTTCTTC. This translates into CASSQPLVAGDSSYNEQFF.